A single T cell receptor (beta chain) is shown here with its context. This record belongs to a study of T cell responses to AZD1222 COVID-19 vaccine. The protocol was immunoSEQ multiplex PCR, while the TCRdb copy is restricted to in-frame clones and leaves out a portion. Among 100,000 to 120,000 clones listed, about four fifths were seen once. Per the germline V gene, CDR1 is SNHLY and CDR2 is FYNNEI. Trimming shortened V by 8 bases and J by 0 bases, and 12 bases separated the two germline ends. CDR3 length equals 14 residues. The chain employs TRBV2 and TRBJ2-3; no firm D call. The sequence came from an adult in good health. The sequencing here drew on peripheral blood, taken on day 0 of AZD1222 vaccination. The CDR3 spells CASRAHGSTDTQYF. CDR3 nucleotide sequence: TGTGCCAGCCGAGCGCATGGGAGCACAGATACGCAGTATTTT.